This passage covers 13 T cell receptor beta chains from one sample sequenced in a study of cytomegalovirus exposure and HLA in healthy donors. Primers: 60 Vbeta forward and 13 Jbeta reverse. Produced via immunoSEQ multiplex PCR; TCRdb's table is partial and in-frame only. This table holds more than 90,000 clones, under 85% found once. The source material was PBMCs. The receptors were gathered from a woman between 40 and 50 years old in good health and CMV-seronegative.

The genes are TRBV9 and TRBJ1-2, with 9 bases fitting TRBD1. Looked up from germline, CDR1 is SGDLS and CDR2 is YYNGEE. This CDR3 is built from 15 residues. With V trimmed by 2 bases and J by 6 bases, 8 bases remained unmatched. The CDR3 spells CASSVEQGASHGYTF. For the CDR3, the DNA is TGTGCCAGCAGCGTCGAACAGGGGGCGAGTCATGGCTACACCTTC.

The chain couples TRBV6-5 to TRBJ2-7; 8 bases agree with TRBD1. CDR1 is MNHEY, CDR2 SVGAGI, per germline. V gave up 7 bases and J gave up 2 bases; unmatched junction bases: 7. This CDR3 is 14 amino acids long. CDR3 bases: TGTGCCAGCACGGTTGGACAGGGTCCCTACGAGCAGTACTTC. Its protein is CASTVGQGPYEQYF.

Only a few counts were recorded for this clone. V usage is TRBV5-1 and J usage is TRBJ2-1, with 13 bases aligning to TRBD2. The CDR3 is 15 residues long. V was pared by 0 bases and J by 8 bases, with 2 bases of the junction left unmatched. Germline V gives CDR1 SGHRS, CDR2 YFSETQ. In DNA form, the CDR3 reads TGCGCCAGCAGCTTGGGGACTAGCGGGAGAGATGAGCAGTTCTTC. Its protein is CASSLGTSGRDEQFF.

This chain connects TRBV5-1 to TRBJ1-4; D is perhaps TRBD1 (5 bases). The CDR3 totals 15 residues. Germline CDR1 SGHRS, CDR2 YFSETQ. Trimming cost V 4 bases and J 6 bases, with 16 bases left between them. The CDR3 loop is CASSPTGGNDEKLFF. In DNA form, the CDR3 reads TGCGCCAGCAGCCCCACGGGGGGGAATGATGAAAAACTGTTTTTT.

In its sample, this clone was seen a few times. J is TRBJ1-2 and V is TRBV6-6; possibly TRBD1 for D (6 bases). Germline V lookup: CDR1 MNHNY, CDR2 SVGAGI (reference sequence). With 6 bases removed from V and 10 bases from J, the gap between germline ends came to 21 bases. The CDR3 has 14 amino acids. This CDR3 reads CASSRLGQPELYTF. The CDR3 nucleotides are TGTGCCAGCAGCCGCCTAGGACAGCCTGAGCTCTACACCTTC.

The V gene is TRBV20-1, the J gene TRBJ1-2; no clear D gene. Germline V gene sequence: CDR1 DFQATT, CDR2 SNEGSKA (reference sequence). The CDR3 runs to 11 residues. Trimming pared 6 bases from V and 8 bases from J, leaving 13 bases between. The CDR3 loop reads CSAPKNLGYTF. In nucleotides, the CDR3 is TGCAGTGCCCCGAAGAACCTAGGCTACACCTTC.

V gene TRBV5-1 combines with J gene TRBJ1-1; TRBD1 matches at 8 bases. V was pared by 4 bases and J by 3 bases, with 11 bases of the junction left unmatched. This CDR3 contains 16 residues. CDR1 is SGHRS, CDR2 YFSETQ, per germline. The CDR3 DNA reads as TGCGCCAGCAGCACACACTGGACAGGGAAAGACACTGAAGCTTTCTTT. Protein: CASSTHWTGKDTEAFF.

The J gene is TRBJ2-1, the V gene TRBV30; D perhaps matches TRBD2 (5 bases). The CDR3 loop spans 16 amino acids. The germline V and J ends were trimmed by 2 bases and 0 bases, with 14 bases remaining between them. Germline assignment: CDR1 GTSNPN and CDR2 SVGIG (reference sequence). The CDR3 DNA is TGTGCCTGGAGTCCAGGACTGCTGAGCTCCTACAATGAGCAGTTCTTC. Translating it yields CAWSPGLLSSYNEQFF.

The chain couples TRBV7-9 to TRBJ1-2; possibly TRBD1 for D (5 bases). This CDR3 region has 17 residues. Per germline, CDR1 SEHNR and CDR2 FQNEAQ (reference sequence). V was cut by 1 base and J by 7 bases, with 22 bases left in between. The chain's CDR3 is CASSLGVTGGKRGGYTF. DNA for the CDR3: TGTGCCAGCAGCTTAGGAGTGACGGGGGGAAAAAGGGGTGGCTACACCTTC.

Turning to this clone: Other DNA sequences in this sample translate to the same CDR3. The CDR3 protein is CSVEGLADNEQFF. CDR3 sequence (DNA): TGCAGCGTTGAGGGACTAGCGGACAATGAGCAGTTCTTC. J is TRBJ2-1 and V is TRBV29-1, with 11 bases that match TRBD2. Germline CDR1 and CDR2: SQVTM and ANQGSEA. The trim removed 3 bases at V and 5 bases at J, leaving 0 bases unmatched. The CDR3 covers 13 residues.

A single count supports this clone. The junction and the germline gene differ at one end; a read error may be behind it. The chain uses TRBV27 and TRBJ1-1; perhaps TRBD1 as D (5 bases). Germline V gives CDR1 MNHEY, CDR2 SMNVEV (reference sequence). This CDR3 region has 13 residues. CDR3 DNA: TGTGCCAGCAGCCTTGGGGTTGGGACTGAGGCTTTCTTT. It yields the protein CASSLGVGTEAFF.

CDR3: CAIRGPTGPEAFF. The CDR3 DNA sequence: TGTGCCATCAGGGGCCCGACAGGGCCTGAAGCTTTCTTT. The genes are TRBV10-3 and TRBJ1-1, with 7 nucleotides matching TRBD1. This CDR3 comprises 13 residues. The V segment lost 6 bases and the J segment 6 bases; nucleotides outside the gene matches: 7. Germline V gene data show CDR1 as ENHRY and CDR2 as SYGVKD.

This sequence joins TRBV18 and TRBJ1-4; D ambiguous. Trimming took 0 bases from V and 8 from J, leaving 13 bases between them. The germline gives CDR1 KGHSH, CDR2 LQKENI. CDR3 length equals 15 residues. The CDR3 is CASSPPAVSGEKLFF. The CDR3 bases are TGTGCCAGCTCACCACCCGCAGTATCCGGGGAAAAACTGTTTTTT. The complete variable domain, with remaining parts taken from reference TRBV18 and TRBJ1-4, reads NAGVMQNPRHLVRRRGQEARLRCSPMKGHSHVYWYRQLPEEGLKFMVYLQKENIIDESGMPKERFSAEFPKEGPSILRIQQVVRGDSAAYFCASSPPAVSGEKLFFGSGTQLSVL.